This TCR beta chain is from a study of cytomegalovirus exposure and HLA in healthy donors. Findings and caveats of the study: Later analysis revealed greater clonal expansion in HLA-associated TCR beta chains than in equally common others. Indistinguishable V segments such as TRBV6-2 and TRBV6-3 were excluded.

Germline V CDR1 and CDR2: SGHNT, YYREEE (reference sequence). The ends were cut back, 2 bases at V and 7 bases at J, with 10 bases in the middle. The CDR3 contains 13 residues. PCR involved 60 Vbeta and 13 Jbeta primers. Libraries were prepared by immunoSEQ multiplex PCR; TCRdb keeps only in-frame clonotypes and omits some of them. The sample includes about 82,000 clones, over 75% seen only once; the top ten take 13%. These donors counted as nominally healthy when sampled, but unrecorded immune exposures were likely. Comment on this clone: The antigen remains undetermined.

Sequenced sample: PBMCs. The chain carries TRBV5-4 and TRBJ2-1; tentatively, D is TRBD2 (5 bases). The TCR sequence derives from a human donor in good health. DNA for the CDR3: TGTGCCAGCAGCTTTAACCAGCGGAATGAGCAGTTCTTC. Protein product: CASSFNQRNEQFF.